This T cell receptor (beta chain) was found in a study of identical twins. This CDR3 has 14 amino acids. The germline V and J ends were trimmed by 6 bases and 3 bases, with 14 bases remaining between them. MiXCR, applied by TCRdb to the 5' RACE reads, yields one record per CDR3 protein. Of 210,000 or so distinct CDR3 sequences in the sample, roughly 15% were seen once. The sample holds a few counts of this clonotype. These data also featured in a second study, about T cells expressing NK-cell markers. In that study: Repertoires of TCR beta were obtained from T cells sorted as CD3+CD56+NKG2C+, CD3+CD56+NKG2C- and CD3+CD56-NKG2C+.

This TCR came from a woman aged 18-29 years in good health. The chain carries TRBV12-3 or TRBV12-4 and TRBJ1-1; tentatively, D is TRBD1 (6 bases). Sequencing used CD8+ T cells sorted from blood. The CDR3 protein is CASREPGAYTEAFF. In DNA form, the CDR3 reads TGTGCCAGCAGGGAGCCAGGGGCTTACACTGAAGCTTTCTTT.